Each of the 32 T cell receptor beta chains below was sequenced from the same sample in a study of T-cell reconstitution after alpha-beta-depleted transplantation in children (dated by TCRdb to the mid-2010s). Explained via the paper, the treatment or condition label denotes: allogeneic hematopoietic cell transplantation with graft depleted of TCRalphabeta T cells and CD19 B cells. Receptor amplification or capture employed PCR. This sample was sequenced with an Illumina HiSeq 2500. Molecular barcoding was employed in the preparation of TCR libraries, with unique molecular identifiers being used to normalize TCRbeta repertoire quantification. TCRdb cleaned the public reads at Q25 with fastp, built clones with MiXCR and kept in-frame beta chains. Rows with one shared CDR3 protein collapse into an entry with the most common genes and DNA. This sample is represented by hundreds of thousands of distinct CDR3 sequences; 15% to 20% of them were singletons. The ten largest clones add up to approximately 5% of the sample.

The source material was PBMCs, mostly from graft donor cells, sampled 360 days after TCRalphabeta/CD19-depleted stem cell transplant. The receptor source for this set is a male patient younger than 18 who had a stem cell transplant for acute lymphoblastic leukemia, so the T cells may come from the graft donor.

Comment on this clonotype: Possible read error: a much larger clone is one base away. J is TRBJ2-5 and V is TRBV6-5, with 13 bases lining up with TRBD2. The CDR3 is 14 amino acids. V gave up 4 bases and J gave up 5 bases; unmatched junction bases: 1. Germline lookup yields CDR1 MNHEY and CDR2 SVGAGI. The CDR3 sequence: CASSSTSGRETQYF. The CDR3 DNA is TGTGCCAGCAGTTCGACTAGCGGGAGGGAGACCCAGTACTTC.

For this clonotype: It may be a read error: a sequence one base away is much more abundant. The chain carries TRBV5-1 and TRBJ2-7; the D call may be TRBD1 or TRBD2 (6 bases each). Germline assignment: CDR1 SGHRS and CDR2 YFSETQ. CDR3 length equals 18 residues. In nucleotides, the CDR3 is TGCGCCAGCAGCTCCTTGGTGCTAGGGGGGACCTACTCCTACGGGCAGTACTTC. This codes for CASSSLVLGGTYSYGQYF.

This clonotype was seen a few times. The gene calls are TRBV27 and TRBJ2-5, with 11 positions matching TRBD2. Germline V gives CDR1 MNHEY, CDR2 SMNVEV (reference sequence). V lost 4 bases, J lost 2 bases, and 15 bases stayed unmatched. The CDR3 is made up of 19 amino acids. The chain's CDR3 is CASSYRPPTSGSPQETQYF. CDR3 sequence (DNA): TGTGCCAGCAGTTACCGCCCCCCTACTAGCGGGAGTCCGCAAGAGACCCAGTACTTC.

The V call is TRBV7-9, the J call TRBJ1-1, with D possibly matching TRBD1 (6 bases). Per germline, CDR1 SEHNR and CDR2 FQNEAQ (reference sequence). V lost 7 bases and J 4 bases, leaving 19 bases between the germline ends. This CDR3 has 15 amino acids. The CDR3 is CASTPRGKGVTEAFF. As DNA, the CDR3 is TGTGCCAGCACCCCCAGGGGTAAGGGAGTCACTGAAGCTTTCTTT.

There are many counts of this clonotype. A read error may account for a junction end that differs from germline. The gene calls are TRBV12-3 or TRBV12-4 and TRBJ2-1; tentative D call: TRBD2 (5 bases). This CDR3 has 14 residues. CDR3 loop: CASIPAGSHNEQFF. CDR3 bases: TGTGCCAGCATTCCCGCGGGCTCCCACAATGAGCAGTTCTTC.

CDR3 DNA: TGTGCCAGCAGCTGGCTGGACAACTACGAGCAGTACTTC. This gives the protein CASSWLDNYEQYF. The chain is built from TRBV5-6 and TRBJ2-7; D might be TRBD1 (5 bases). V lost 3 bases to trimming and J lost 3 bases, with 10 bases between them. The CDR3 has 13 residues. CDR1 SGHDT and CDR2 YYEEEE come from the germline V gene.

The chain couples TRBV29-1 to TRBJ2-5, with 7 positions matching TRBD1. Germline CDR1 SQVTM, CDR2 ANQGSEA. There are 14 residues in the CDR3. The trim removed 0 bases at V and 4 bases at J, leaving 5 bases unmatched. The CDR3: CSVEDSTGRETQYF. The CDR3 bases are TGCAGCGTTGAAGACTCGACAGGGCGAGAGACCCAGTACTTC.

This clonotype was counted many times. The V and J genes are TRBV10-3 and TRBJ2-5; D possibly corresponds to TRBD1 (6 bases). The CDR3 length is 16 residues. The V and J ends lost 2 bases and 5 bases respectively, with 18 bases between them. CDR1 is ENHRY, CDR2 SYGVKD, per germline. CDR3 in amino acids: CAISEGFMGAGETQYF. The CDR3 DNA reads TGTGCCATCAGTGAGGGATTCATGGGGGCGGGCGAGACCCAGTACTTC.

This clonotype was picked up a small number of times. The CDR3 spells CASSRISGHEQYF. CDR3 DNA: TGTGCCAGCAGCCGGATCTCCGGGCACGAGCAGTACTTC. The J gene is TRBJ2-7, the V gene TRBV7-9; D not certain. The CDR3 runs 13 residues. Per the germline V gene, CDR1 is SEHNR and CDR2 is FQNEAQ (reference sequence). Trimming cost V 5 bases and J 5 bases, with 13 bases left between them.

There are a few counts of this clonotype. The chain has TRBV11-2 and TRBJ1-3; tentative D call: TRBD1 (6 bases). The germline CDR1 and CDR2 sequences are SGHAT and FQNNGV. The CDR3 runs 20 residues. Trimming shortened V by 2 bases and J by 7 bases, and 30 bases separated the two germline ends. CDR3 protein: CASSLYYPEGNRASRNTIYF. The CDR3 coding sequence is TGTGCCAGCAGCTTATATTACCCCGAGGGGAACAGGGCGAGTAGGAACACCATATATTTT.

This clonotype was recorded a few times. The genes are TRBV5-1 and TRBJ2-3, with D perhaps TRBD2 (7 bases). CDR1 is SGHRS and CDR2 is YFSETQ in the germline V gene. The CDR3 runs to 17 residues. V was pared by 6 bases and J by 7 bases, with 27 bases between. Written as DNA, the CDR3 is TGCGCCAGCACCCCTAAAGGGGGGTCGGGAGGCCCTCATACGCAGTATTTT. It encodes CASTPKGGSGGPHTQYF.

V is TRBV5-1 and J is TRBJ2-7; no clear D gene. Germline V gives CDR1 SGHRS, CDR2 YFSETQ. V lost 0 bases and J lost 6, with 13 bases in between. The CDR3 loop spans 14 amino acids. CDR3 sequence (DNA): TGCGCCAGCAGCTTGGAGGGCAGTTCGGGCGAGCAGTACTTC. Translated, it gives CASSLEGSSGEQYF.

This clonotype was detected a few times. The chain has TRBV5-1 and TRBJ2-2; 9 positions match TRBD1. V gave up 3 bases and J gave up 4 bases; unmatched junction bases: 7. The CDR3 runs 16 residues. Germline-derived CDR1 and CDR2 are SGHRS and YFSETQ. CDR3 in DNA: TGCGCCAGCAGCTACAACTACAGGGGGCCCACCGGGGAGCTGTTTTTT. This encodes CASSYNYRGPTGELFF.

The rearrangement uses TRBV2 and TRBJ2-3, with 9 bases matching TRBD1. Trimming took 6 bases from V and 1 from J; bases not matched to a gene: 11. The CDR3 covers 17 residues. In germline, CDR1 is SNHLY, CDR2 FYNNEI. The CDR3 coding sequence is TGTGCCAGCAGCTTCGAGTTGACAGGGGGAGGCACAGATACGCAGTATTTT. It encodes CASSFELTGGGTDTQYF.

The rearrangement joins TRBV24-1 to TRBJ2-1; possible D gene TRBD2, 5 bases. Germline assignment: CDR1 KGHDR and CDR2 SFDVKD. V was shortened by 9 bases and J by 0 bases, with 14 bases between the two germline ends. The CDR3 consists of 15 residues. CDR3 sequence (DNA): TGTGCCACCCAAAGAAGCGGAGGCTCCTACAATGAGCAGTTCTTC. It specifies CATQRSGGSYNEQFF.

This clonotype was recorded a few times. The chain joins TRBV12-3 or TRBV12-4 to TRBJ1-1; D not resolved. CDR3 size: 14 residues. V was trimmed by 4 bases and J by 1 base, leaving 10 bases between them. The CDR3 DNA is TGTGCCAGCAGTTCCCTCCGCACGAACACTGAAGCTTTCTTT. Amino acids: CASSSLRTNTEAFF.

The chain is built from TRBV7-9 and TRBJ2-5; the match to TRBD2 covers 11 bases. V lost 5 bases, J lost 5 bases, and 13 bases stayed unmatched. The CDR3 length is 17 residues. Germline V lookup: CDR1 SEHNR, CDR2 FQNEAQ (reference sequence). The CDR3 coding sequence is TGTGCCAGCAGCGCCTTAACTAGCGGGAGTACCGAGGAGACCCAGTACTTC. Translated: CASSALTSGSTEETQYF.

V usage is TRBV5-1 and J usage is TRBJ2-1, with TRBD1 matching over 9 bases. The CDR3 is 14 amino acids. CDR1 is SGHRS, CDR2 YFSETQ, per germline. The J segment lost 7 bases and the V segment lost 4 bases, leaving 6 bases of the junction unmatched. The CDR3 nucleotides are TGCGCCAGCAGCGGGACAGGGCGAGTGAATGAGCAGTTCTTC. Amino acids: CASSGTGRVNEQFF.

The chain is built from TRBV10-3 and TRBJ2-1; no clear D gene. The CDR3 is 12 amino acids. V shed 5 bases and J shed 8 bases, with 10 bases lying between them. From germline, CDR1 is ENHRY and CDR2 SYGVKD. The CDR3 bases are TGTGCCATCAGTCGGACCAGCGATGAGCAGTTCTTC. Its translation is CAISRTSDEQFF.

V gene TRBV5-1 combines with J gene TRBJ2-1; TRBD1 aligns across 8 bases. Germline CDR1 and CDR2: SGHRS and YFSETQ. This CDR3 is built from 15 residues. V shed 5 bases and J 1 base; nucleotides not matched to a gene: 5. The CDR3 is CASSRGTGSYNEQFF. The CDR3 DNA reads TGCGCCAGCAGTCGCGGGACAGGTTCCTACAATGAGCAGTTCTTC.

This clonotype has at least ten counts. One junction end disagrees with the germline gene, perhaps due to a read error. V usage is TRBV3-1 and J usage is TRBJ2-1, with 13 bases identical to TRBD2. Germline CDR1 reads LGHDT; CDR2 reads YNNKEL (reference sequence). This CDR3 region has 14 residues. In DNA, the CDR3 is TGTGCCAGCAGCCAAGTTTATGGGACTAGCGGGACCTGCTTC. Protein sequence: CASSQVYGTSGTCF.

This clonotype was counted at least ten times. The chain couples TRBV5-1 to TRBJ2-5, with 10 bases fitting TRBD2. Trimming removed 4 bases from V and 3 bases from J; junction bases left unmatched: 9. The CDR3 is 16 residues long. Germline loops: CDR1 SGHRS, CDR2 YFSETQ. The CDR3 loop reads CASSRILAGREETQYF. CDR3 DNA sequence: TGCGCCAGCAGCCGAATACTAGCGGGACGTGAAGAGACCCAGTACTTC.

This clonotype came up a few times. V is TRBV5-1 and J is TRBJ1-1; 7 nucleotides agree with TRBD1. This CDR3 region has 16 residues. Looked up from germline, CDR1 is SGHRS and CDR2 is YFSETQ. Losses at the gene ends were 5 bases for V and 2 bases for J; bases not matched to a gene: 12. CDR3 in amino acids: CASSRGQNFLNTEAFF. CDR3 DNA: TGCGCCAGCAGTCGGGGACAGAACTTCTTAAACACTGAAGCTTTCTTT.

The V and J genes are TRBV6-1 and TRBJ2-1, with D possibly being TRBD2 (5 bases). The CDR3 sequence is 15 residues long. Germline CDR1 is MNHNS and CDR2 is SASEGT. V lost 6 bases, J lost 4 bases, and 16 bases lay in between. CDR3 nucleotides: TGTGCCAGCAGCCGAGTTCTGGACTTTTACAATGAGCAGTTCTTC. Its protein is CASSRVLDFYNEQFF.

The rearrangement links TRBV20-1 to TRBJ1-1; TRBD1 agrees at 7 bases. The junction had 2 bases not matched to a gene; V was cut back by 1 base and J by 3 bases. The CDR3 runs to 13 residues. The germline V gene encodes CDR1 DFQATT and CDR2 SNEGSKA (reference sequence). CDR3: CSARVTGDTEAFF. The CDR3 DNA reads TGCAGTGCTAGAGTTACAGGGGACACTGAAGCTTTCTTT.

The sample holds a few counts of this clonotype. The V call is TRBV7-9, the J call TRBJ2-7; unclear D gene. The CDR3 spans 15 residues. Trimming cost V 5 bases and J 2 bases, with 16 bases left between them. Germline CDR1 reads SEHNR; CDR2 reads FQNEAQ (reference sequence). The CDR3 loop is CASSLNLRFAYEQYF. DNA for the CDR3: TGTGCCAGCAGCCTAAATCTGCGATTTGCCTACGAGCAGTACTTC. Together with reference TRBV7-9 and TRBJ2-7, the CDR3 gives the full variable domain: DTGVSQNPRHKITKRGQNVTFRCDPISEHNRLYWYRQTLGQGPEFLTYFQNEAQLEKSRLLSDRFSAERPKGSFSTLEIQRTEQGDSAMYLCASSLNLRFAYEQYFGPGTRLTVT.

The gene calls are TRBV15 and TRBJ2-7, with 8 bases aligning to TRBD2. The CDR3 is made up of 15 amino acids. Trimming cost V 3 bases and J 3 bases; bases outside gene matches: 7. Germline CDR1 LNHNV, CDR2 YYDKDF (reference sequence). CDR3 loop: CATSRVAGMGYEQYF. CDR3 nucleotide sequence: TGTGCCACCAGCAGGGTAGCGGGAATGGGCTACGAGCAGTACTTC.

This clonotype was seen a few times. The chain couples TRBV7-2 to TRBJ1-1, with D hard to call. Germline-derived CDR1 and CDR2 are SGHTA and FQGNSA. The CDR3 runs to 15 residues. The V and J ends lost 3 bases and 4 bases respectively, with 15 bases between them. The CDR3 loop is CASSFPPLRSTEAFF. CDR3 nucleotides: TGTGCCAGCAGCTTCCCGCCCCTCAGGAGCACTGAAGCTTTCTTT. Full variable domain (outside the CDR3, taken from reference TRBV7-2 and TRBJ1-1): GAGVSQSPSNKVTEKGKDVELRCDPISGHTALYWYRQSLGQGLEFLIYFQGNSAPDKSGLPSDRFSAERTGGSVSTLTIQRTQQEDSAVYLCASSFPPLRSTEAFFGQGTRLTVV.

This chain joins TRBV7-3 and TRBJ1-1; D is unclear. The V gene lost 1 base and the J gene lost 3 bases, with 12 bases spanning the gap. The CDR3 extends over 15 amino acids. Germline CDR1 reads SGHTA; CDR2 reads FQGTGA. The CDR3, as DNA: TGTGCCAGCAGCTTAAGGTCCGCCGACTACACTGAAGCTTTCTTT. This gives the protein CASSLRSADYTEAFF.

This clonotype has a count of ten or more. CDR3 in DNA: TGTGCCAGCACGCCTGGACTAGCGTTTTACGAGCAGTACTTC. Protein: CASTPGLAFYEQYF. V and J are TRBV12-3 or TRBV12-4 and TRBJ2-7, with 9 bases that match TRBD2. With V trimmed by 7 bases and J by 4 bases, 8 bases remained unmatched. The CDR3 has 14 residues.

This clonotype occurred a few times. The V gene is TRBV19, the J gene TRBJ2-2; TRBD2 agrees at 11 bases. Germline V gene data show CDR1 as LNHDA and CDR2 as SQIVND (reference sequence). V gave up 11 bases and J gave up 6 bases; unmatched junction bases: 11. The CDR3 length is 15 residues. The CDR3 nucleotides read TGTGCCGCGCGCACTAGCGGGAGAAGGGCCGGGGAGCTGTTTTTT. This translates into CAARTSGRRAGELFF. Looking up the rest from reference TRBV19 and TRBJ2-2 gives the full variable domain: DGGITQSPKYLFRKEGQNVTLSCEQNLNHDAMYWYRQDPGQGLRLIYYSQIVNDFQKGDIAEGYSVSREKKESFPLTVTSAQKNPTAFYLCAARTSGRRAGELFFGEGSRLTVL.

The rearrangement uses TRBV5-1 and TRBJ2-1; D uncertain. The germline V and J ends were trimmed by 0 bases and 3 bases, with 13 bases remaining between them. The CDR3 sequence is 16 residues long. Germline V lookup: CDR1 SGHRS, CDR2 YFSETQ. For the CDR3, the DNA is TGCGCCAGCAGCTTGGATGGTCGGAGCTTCTACAATGAGCAGTTCTTC. Its protein is CASSLDGRSFYNEQFF.